A selection of T cell receptor beta chains follows, all from one sample in a study of CD8+ T cells in alopecia areata. This table comes from immunoSEQ multiplex PCR, and its TCRdb copy is limited to in-frame clones, with some not included. The profile shows 150,000 to 200,000 clones, more than 45% of them singletons. This specimen consisted of CD4+ T cells sorted from blood, obtained at week 24, from a patient treated with tofacitinib. The receptors come from a human donor with alopecia areata. Both conserved end residues are part of each CDR3. Each record gives: D gene, V gene, J gene, CDR3 protein. A D gene is named only where the DNA matches it firmly.

D gene: -
V gene: TRBV5-1
J gene: TRBJ2-2
CDR3 protein: CASSLEGLETGELFF

D gene: TRBD2
V gene: TRBV5-1
J gene: TRBJ2-3
CDR3 protein: CASSLVGLAGADTDTQYF

D gene: -
V gene: TRBV29-1
J gene: TRBJ2-5
CDR3 protein: CSVEGRPDQYF

D gene: TRBD1
V gene: TRBV4-1
J gene: TRBJ1-3
CDR3 protein: CASSQADRTRNTIYF

D gene: TRBD2
V gene: TRBV7-3
J gene: TRBJ2-3
CDR3 protein: CASSPGGDTQYF

D gene: -
V gene: TRBV19
J gene: TRBJ1-5
CDR3 protein: CASTKQGVQPQHF

D gene: -
V gene: TRBV5-1
J gene: TRBJ2-7
CDR3 protein: CASSLDGTDYEQYF

D gene: TRBD1
V gene: TRBV5-1
J gene: TRBJ1-1
CDR3 protein: CASSPGTGGDTEAFF

D gene: -
V gene: TRBV10-3
J gene: TRBJ2-7
CDR3 protein: CAISSHSYEQYF

D gene: -
V gene: TRBV2
J gene: TRBJ1-1
CDR3 protein: CASSDYPLQLSEAFF

D gene: -
V gene: TRBV30
J gene: TRBJ2-7
CDR3 protein: CAWSAGPYEQYF

D gene: TRBD2
V gene: TRBV4-1
J gene: TRBJ2-1
CDR3 protein: CASSRGGGAPGFDEQFF

D gene: -
V gene: TRBV15
J gene: TRBJ1-5
CDR3 protein: CATSAILQIDQPQHF

D gene: TRBD1
V gene: TRBV18
J gene: TRBJ2-5
CDR3 protein: CASSPQGTVQETQYF

D gene: TRBD1
V gene: TRBV30
J gene: TRBJ1-2
CDR3 protein: CAWGVGTANYGYTF

D gene: TRBD1
V gene: TRBV19
J gene: TRBJ2-1
CDR3 protein: CASTNGHGTGRNEQFF

D gene: -
V gene: TRBV11-3
J gene: TRBJ2-5
CDR3 protein: CASSKDRAGAQYF

D gene: -
V gene: TRBV7-2
J gene: TRBJ1-6
CDR3 protein: CASRDLSYNSPLHF

D gene: -
V gene: TRBV7-2
J gene: TRBJ2-3
CDR3 protein: CASSFQDGGDTQYF

D gene: -
V gene: TRBV15
J gene: TRBJ1-4
CDR3 protein: CATSRDRMGEKLFF

D gene: -
V gene: TRBV7-9
J gene: TRBJ1-2
CDR3 protein: CASSLEGGYYGYTF

D gene: -
V gene: TRBV29-1
J gene: TRBJ2-7
CDR3 protein: CSVEVTQGGYEQYF

D gene: -
V gene: TRBV5-1
J gene: TRBJ2-3
CDR3 protein: CASSLAYGGTDTQYF

D gene: TRBD2
V gene: TRBV5-1
J gene: TRBJ2-5
CDR3 protein: CASSRLAGKEETQYF

D gene: -
V gene: TRBV19
J gene: TRBJ1-1
CDR3 protein: CASSDAGEGTEAFF

D gene: -
V gene: TRBV18
J gene: TRBJ2-5
CDR3 protein: CASSPLETQYF

D gene: TRBD2
V gene: TRBV7-2
J gene: TRBJ2-1
CDR3 protein: CASSLVASGGNEQFF

D gene: -
V gene: TRBV29-1
J gene: TRBJ1-2
CDR3 protein: CSARTDPYGYTF

D gene: -
V gene: TRBV20-1
J gene: TRBJ2-7
CDR3 protein: CSARRSGTSYF

D gene: TRBD1
V gene: TRBV11-2
J gene: TRBJ2-7
CDR3 protein: CASSPISRQGAYEQYF

D gene: -
V gene: TRBV6-5
J gene: TRBJ1-1
CDR3 protein: CASSYGGTATEAFF

D gene: -
V gene: TRBV4-2
J gene: TRBJ1-3
CDR3 protein: CASSQGLRVSGNTIYF

D gene: -
V gene: TRBV18
J gene: TRBJ1-5
CDR3 protein: CASSPPGGNQPQHF

D gene: -
V gene: TRBV5-1
J gene: TRBJ2-5
CDR3 protein: CASSLYGQRETQYF

D gene: TRBD2
V gene: TRBV29-1
J gene: TRBJ2-3
CDR3 protein: CSVRGLAAGTDTQYF

D gene: TRBD1
V gene: TRBV5-1
J gene: TRBJ2-2
CDR3 protein: CASSWGQGTGELFF

D gene: TRBD1
V gene: TRBV5-1
J gene: TRBJ2-7
CDR3 protein: CASSTPRGRIHEQYF

D gene: TRBD1
V gene: TRBV5-1
J gene: TRBJ2-7
CDR3 protein: CASKPTGFHEQYF

D gene: -
V gene: TRBV19
J gene: TRBJ1-1
CDR3 protein: CASSARQPNTEAFF

D gene: -
V gene: TRBV5-4
J gene: TRBJ1-4
CDR3 protein: CASSLGVRPSEKLFF

D gene: -
V gene: TRBV7-2
J gene: TRBJ2-2
CDR3 protein: CASSRLLGNTGELFF

D gene: TRBD1
V gene: TRBV5-4
J gene: TRBJ2-5
CDR3 protein: CASSDRRTGAETQYF

D gene: -
V gene: TRBV29-1
J gene: TRBJ2-5
CDR3 protein: CSTNPGNQETQYF

D gene: -
V gene: TRBV5-1
J gene: TRBJ1-2
CDR3 protein: CASGKGIGYGYTF

D gene: -
V gene: TRBV29-1
J gene: TRBJ1-2
CDR3 protein: CSVGMGNYGYTF

D gene: -
V gene: TRBV18
J gene: TRBJ2-5
CDR3 protein: CASSPPSQARRETQYF

D gene: -
V gene: TRBV5-6
J gene: TRBJ1-4
CDR3 protein: CASHRRGTHINEQLFF